The entry below describes one T cell receptor beta chain. This sample is part of a study of T-cell reconstitution after alpha-beta-depleted transplantation in children. The CDR3 sequence is 17 residues long. V dropped 1 base and J dropped 5 bases, with 18 bases sitting between them. The germline gives CDR1 MGHRA, CDR2 YSYEKL. Preparation of the TCRbeta library was carried out with unique molecular identifiers. TCRdb processed the PCR reads anew with MiXCR; each CDR3 protein has one entry. In the table there are fewer than 1 million distinct CDR3 sequences, around 17% of which are singletons. The J gene is TRBJ2-1, the V gene TRBV4-1; possible D gene TRBD1, 6 bases. The receptor was isolated from a male patient between 5 and 17 years old who had a stem cell transplant for acute lymphoblastic leukemia, so the T cells may come from the graft donor. The specimen was PBMCs, mostly from graft donor cells, collected 360 days after TCRalphabeta/CD19-depleted stem cell transplant. CDR3 DNA: TGCGCCAGCAGCCAAGTCTTGGGGGCGGTACCCCACAATGAGCAGTTCTTC. Protein: CASSQVLGAVPHNEQFF.